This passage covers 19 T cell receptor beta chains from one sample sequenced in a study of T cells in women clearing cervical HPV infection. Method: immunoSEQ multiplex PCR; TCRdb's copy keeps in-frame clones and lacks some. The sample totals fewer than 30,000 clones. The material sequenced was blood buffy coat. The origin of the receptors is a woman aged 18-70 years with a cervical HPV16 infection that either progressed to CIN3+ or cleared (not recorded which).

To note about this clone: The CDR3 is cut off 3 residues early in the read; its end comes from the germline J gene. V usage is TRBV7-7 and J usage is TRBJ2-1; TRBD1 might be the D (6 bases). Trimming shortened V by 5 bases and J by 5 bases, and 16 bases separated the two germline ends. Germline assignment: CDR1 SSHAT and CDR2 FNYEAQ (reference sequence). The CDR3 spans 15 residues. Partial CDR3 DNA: TGTGCCAGCAGCGTCGGGCCGGACAGTAACAATGAG. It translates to CASSVGPDSNNE. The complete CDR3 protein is CASSVGPDSNNEQFF.

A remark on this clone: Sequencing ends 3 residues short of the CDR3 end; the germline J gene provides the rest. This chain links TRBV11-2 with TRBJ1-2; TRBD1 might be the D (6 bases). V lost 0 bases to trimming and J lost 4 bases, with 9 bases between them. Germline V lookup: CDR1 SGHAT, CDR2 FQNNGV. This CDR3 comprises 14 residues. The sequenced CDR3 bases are TGTGCCAGCAGCTTAGATAGGGACACCTATGGC. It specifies CASSLDRDTYG. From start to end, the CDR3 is CASSLDRDTYGYTF.

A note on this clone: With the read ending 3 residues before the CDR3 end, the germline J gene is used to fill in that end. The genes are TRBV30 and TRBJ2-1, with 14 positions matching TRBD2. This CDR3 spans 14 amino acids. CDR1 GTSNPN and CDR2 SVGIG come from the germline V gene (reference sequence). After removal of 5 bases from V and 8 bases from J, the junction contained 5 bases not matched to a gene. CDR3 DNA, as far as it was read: TGTGCCTGGTGGACTAGCGGGAGGACATATGAG. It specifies CAWWTSGRTYE. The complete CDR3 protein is CAWWTSGRTYEQFF.

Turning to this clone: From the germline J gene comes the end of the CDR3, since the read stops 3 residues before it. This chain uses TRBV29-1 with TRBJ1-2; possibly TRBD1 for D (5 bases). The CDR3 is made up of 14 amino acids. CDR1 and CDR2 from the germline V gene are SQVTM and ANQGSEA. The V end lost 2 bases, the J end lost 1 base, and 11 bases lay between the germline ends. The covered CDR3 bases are TGCAGCGTTGAATACCAGGGAAGTAACTATGGC. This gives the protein CSVEYQGSNYG. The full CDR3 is CSVEYQGSNYGYTF.

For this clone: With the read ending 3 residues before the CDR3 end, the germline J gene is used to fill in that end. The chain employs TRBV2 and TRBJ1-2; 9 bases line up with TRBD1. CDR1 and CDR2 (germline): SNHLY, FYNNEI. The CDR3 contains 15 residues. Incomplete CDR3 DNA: TGTGCCAGCAGAGAGGACAGGGGCTTTTCTTACGAC. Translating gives CASREDRGFSYD. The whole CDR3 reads CASREDRGFSYDYTF.

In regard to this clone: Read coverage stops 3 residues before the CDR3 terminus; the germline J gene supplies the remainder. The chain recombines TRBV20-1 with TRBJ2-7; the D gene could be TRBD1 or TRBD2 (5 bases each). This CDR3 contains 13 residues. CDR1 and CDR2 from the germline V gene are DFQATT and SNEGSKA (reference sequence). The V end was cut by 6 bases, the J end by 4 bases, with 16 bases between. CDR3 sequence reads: CSAETARGYEQYF. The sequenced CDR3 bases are TGCAGTGCAGAGACAGCGAGGGGTTACGAG.

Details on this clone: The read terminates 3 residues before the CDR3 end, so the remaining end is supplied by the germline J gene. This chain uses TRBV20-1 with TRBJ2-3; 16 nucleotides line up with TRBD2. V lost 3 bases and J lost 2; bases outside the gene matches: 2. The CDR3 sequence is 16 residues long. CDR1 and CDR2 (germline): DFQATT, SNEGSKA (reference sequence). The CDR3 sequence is CSASGTSGRDTDTQYF. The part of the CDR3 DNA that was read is TGCAGTGCTAGTGGGACTAGCGGGAGGGACACAGATACG.

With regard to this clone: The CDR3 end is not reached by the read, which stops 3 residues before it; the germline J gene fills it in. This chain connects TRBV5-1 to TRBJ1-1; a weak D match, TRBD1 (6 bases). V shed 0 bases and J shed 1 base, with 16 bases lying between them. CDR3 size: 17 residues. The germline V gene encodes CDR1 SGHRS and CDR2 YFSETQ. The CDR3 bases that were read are TGCGCCAGCAGCTTGGACCCGATCGGACAGAGGAACACTGAA. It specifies CASSLDPIGQRNTE. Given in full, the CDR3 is CASSLDPIGQRNTEAFF.

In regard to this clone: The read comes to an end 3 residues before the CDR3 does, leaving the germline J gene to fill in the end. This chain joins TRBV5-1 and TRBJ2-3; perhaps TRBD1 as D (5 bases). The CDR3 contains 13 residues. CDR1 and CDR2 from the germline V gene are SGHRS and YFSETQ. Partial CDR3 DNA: TGCGCCAGCAGCTTCGACAGACAAGAGACG. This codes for CASSFDRQET. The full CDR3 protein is CASSFDRQETQYF.

The chain's CDR3 is CASSPGLIQETQYF. The sequenced part of the CDR3 DNA is TGCGCCAGCAGCCCGGGACTTATACAAGAGACC. This chain connects TRBV5-1 to TRBJ2-5; possible D gene TRBD2, 6 bases. The read stops 3 residues short of the end of the CDR3; the missing end is completed from the germline J gene. This CDR3 contains 14 residues. V lost 4 bases to trimming and J lost 2 bases, with 12 bases between them. Germline V lookup: CDR1 SGHRS, CDR2 YFSETQ. Full variable domain (outside the CDR3, taken from reference TRBV5-1 and TRBJ2-5): KAGVTQTPRYLIKTRGQQVTLSCSPISGHRSVSWYQQTPGQGLQFLFEYFSETQRNKGNFPGRFSGRQFSNSRSEMNVSTLELGDSALYLCASSPGLIQETQYFGPGTRLLVL.

Here the CDR3 reads CASSLGGRYEQYF. The DNA read from the CDR3 is TGTGCCAGCAGCTTAGGGGGGCGGTACGAG. The chain has TRBV11-2 and TRBJ2-7; weak D call: TRBD1 (6 bases). The read terminates 3 residues before the CDR3 end, so the remaining end is supplied by the germline J gene. The CDR3 contains 13 residues. Trimming cost V 1 base and J 4 bases, with 8 bases left between them. Germline V gene data show CDR1 as SGHAT and CDR2 as FQNNGV. Together with reference TRBV11-2 and TRBJ2-7, the CDR3 gives the full variable domain: EAGVAQSPRYKIIEKRQSVAFWCNPISGHATLYWYQQILGQGPKLLIQFQNNGVVDDSQLPKDRFSAERLKGVDSTLKIQPAKLEDSAVYLCASSLGGRYEQYFGPGTRLTVT.

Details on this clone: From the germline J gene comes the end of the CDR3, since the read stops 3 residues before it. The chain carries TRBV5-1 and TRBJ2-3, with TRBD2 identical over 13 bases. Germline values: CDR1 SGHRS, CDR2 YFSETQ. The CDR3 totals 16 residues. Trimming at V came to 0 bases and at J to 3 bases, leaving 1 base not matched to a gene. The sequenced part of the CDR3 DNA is TGCGCCAGCAGCTTGGGGGGACTAGCGGGGACAGATACG. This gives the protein CASSLGGLAGTDT. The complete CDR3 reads CASSLGGLAGTDTQYF.

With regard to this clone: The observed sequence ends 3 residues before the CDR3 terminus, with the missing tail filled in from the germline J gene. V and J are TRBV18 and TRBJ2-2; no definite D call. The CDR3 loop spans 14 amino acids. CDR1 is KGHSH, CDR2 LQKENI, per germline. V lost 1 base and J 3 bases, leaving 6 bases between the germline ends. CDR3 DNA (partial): TGTGCCAGCTCACCACGTTCGGACACCGGGGAG. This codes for CASSPRSDTGE. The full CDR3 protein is CASSPRSDTGELFF.

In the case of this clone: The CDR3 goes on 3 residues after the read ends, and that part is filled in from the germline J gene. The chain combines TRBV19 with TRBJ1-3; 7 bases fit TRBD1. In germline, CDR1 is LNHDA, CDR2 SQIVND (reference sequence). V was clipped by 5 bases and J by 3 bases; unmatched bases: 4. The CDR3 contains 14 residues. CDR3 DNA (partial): TGTGCCAGTAGTCCCGGGACAGTTGGAAACACC. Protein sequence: CASSPGTVGNT. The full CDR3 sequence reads CASSPGTVGNTIYF. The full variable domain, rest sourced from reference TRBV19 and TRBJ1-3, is DGGITQSPKYLFRKEGQNVTLSCEQNLNHDAMYWYRQDPGQGLRLIYYSQIVNDFQKGDIAEGYSVSREKKESFPLTVTSAQKNPTAFYLCASSPGTVGNTIYFGEGSWLTVV.

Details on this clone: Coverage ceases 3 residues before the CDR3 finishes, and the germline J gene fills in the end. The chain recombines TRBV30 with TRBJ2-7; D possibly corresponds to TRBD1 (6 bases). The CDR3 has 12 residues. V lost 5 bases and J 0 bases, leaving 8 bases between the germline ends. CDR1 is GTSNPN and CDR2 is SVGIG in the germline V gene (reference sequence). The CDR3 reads CAWQGPSYEQYF. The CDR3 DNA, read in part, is TGTGCCTGGCAGGGGCCCTCCTACGAG.

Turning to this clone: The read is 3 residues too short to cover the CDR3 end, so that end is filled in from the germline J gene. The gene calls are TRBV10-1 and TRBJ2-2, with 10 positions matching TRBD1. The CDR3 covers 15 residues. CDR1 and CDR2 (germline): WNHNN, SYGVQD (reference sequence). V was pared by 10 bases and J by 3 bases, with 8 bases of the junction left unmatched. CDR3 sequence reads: CATRRGTGDTGELFF. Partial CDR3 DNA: TGCGCCACCCGACGAGGGACAGGGGACACCGGGGAG.

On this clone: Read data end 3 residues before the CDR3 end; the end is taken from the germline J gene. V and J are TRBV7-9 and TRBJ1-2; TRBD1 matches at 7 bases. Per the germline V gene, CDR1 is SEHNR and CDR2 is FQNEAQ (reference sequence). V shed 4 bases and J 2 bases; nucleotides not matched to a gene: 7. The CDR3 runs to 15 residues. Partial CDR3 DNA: TGTGCCAGCAGCTACCGGGACAGCAAAAACTATGGC. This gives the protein CASSYRDSKNYG. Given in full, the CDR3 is CASSYRDSKNYGYTF.

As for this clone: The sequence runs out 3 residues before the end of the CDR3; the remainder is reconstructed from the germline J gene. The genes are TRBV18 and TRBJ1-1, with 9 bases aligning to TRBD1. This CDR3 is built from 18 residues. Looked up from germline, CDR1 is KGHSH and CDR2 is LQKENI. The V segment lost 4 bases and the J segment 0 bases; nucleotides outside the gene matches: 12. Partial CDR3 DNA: TGTGCCAGCTCACTACTTGTCCCGGGACAGGGACTGAACACTGAA. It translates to CASSLLVPGQGLNTE. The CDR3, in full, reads CASSLLVPGQGLNTEAFF.

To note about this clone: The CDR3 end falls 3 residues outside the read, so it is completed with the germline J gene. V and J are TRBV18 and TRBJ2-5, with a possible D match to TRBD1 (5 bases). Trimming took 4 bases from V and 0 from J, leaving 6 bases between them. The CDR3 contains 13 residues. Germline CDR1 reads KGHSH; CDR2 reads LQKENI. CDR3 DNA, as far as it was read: TGTGCCAGCTCACAGGGGTACCAAGAGACC. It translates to CASSQGYQET. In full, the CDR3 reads CASSQGYQETQYF. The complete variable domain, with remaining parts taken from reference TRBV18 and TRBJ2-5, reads NAGVMQNPRHLVRRRGQEARLRCSPMKGHSHVYWYRQLPEEGLKFMVYLQKENIIDESGMPKERFSAEFPKEGPSILRIQQVVRGDSAAYFCASSQGYQETQYFGPGTRLLVL.